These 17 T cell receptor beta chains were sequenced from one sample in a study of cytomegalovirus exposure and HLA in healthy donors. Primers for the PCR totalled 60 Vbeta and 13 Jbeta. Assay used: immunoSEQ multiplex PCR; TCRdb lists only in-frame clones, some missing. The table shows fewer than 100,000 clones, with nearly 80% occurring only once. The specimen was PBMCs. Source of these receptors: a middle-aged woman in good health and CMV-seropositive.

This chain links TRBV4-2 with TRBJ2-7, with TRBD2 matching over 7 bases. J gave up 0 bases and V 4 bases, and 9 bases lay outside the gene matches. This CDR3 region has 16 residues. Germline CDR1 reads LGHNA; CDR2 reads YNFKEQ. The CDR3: CASSRELGGNSYEQYF. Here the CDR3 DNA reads TGTGCCAGCAGCCGCGAGCTGGGGGGGAACTCCTACGAGCAGTACTTC.

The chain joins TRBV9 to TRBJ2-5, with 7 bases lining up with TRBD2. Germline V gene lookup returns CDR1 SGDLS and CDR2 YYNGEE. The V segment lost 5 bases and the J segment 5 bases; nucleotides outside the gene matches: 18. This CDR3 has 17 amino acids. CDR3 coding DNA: TGTGCCAGCAGTGACGGAGCGGGGCCCCCATGGGGGGAGACCCAGTACTTC. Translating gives CASSDGAGPPWGETQYF.

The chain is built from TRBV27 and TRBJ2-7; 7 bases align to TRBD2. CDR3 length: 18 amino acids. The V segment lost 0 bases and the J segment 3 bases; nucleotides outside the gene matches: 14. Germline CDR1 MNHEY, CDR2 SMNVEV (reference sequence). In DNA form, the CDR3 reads TGTGCCAGCAGTTTATCAGGGGATACTACCGCGGGGGACTACGAGCAGTACTTC. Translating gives CASSLSGDTTAGDYEQYF.

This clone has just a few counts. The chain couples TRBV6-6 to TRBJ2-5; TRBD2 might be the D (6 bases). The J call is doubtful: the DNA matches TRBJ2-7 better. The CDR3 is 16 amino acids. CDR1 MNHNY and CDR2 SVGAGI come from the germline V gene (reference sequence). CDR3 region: CASSAPLAASSYEQYF. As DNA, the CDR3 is TGTGCCAGCAGCGCCCCACTAGCTGCCAGCTCCTACGAGCAGTACTTC.

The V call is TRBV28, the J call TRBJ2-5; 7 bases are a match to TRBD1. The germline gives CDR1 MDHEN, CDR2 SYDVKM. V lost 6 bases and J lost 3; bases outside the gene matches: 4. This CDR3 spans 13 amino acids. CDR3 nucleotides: TGTGCCAGCAGCAAGACAGGGAAAGAGACCCAGTACTTC. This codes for CASSKTGKETQYF.

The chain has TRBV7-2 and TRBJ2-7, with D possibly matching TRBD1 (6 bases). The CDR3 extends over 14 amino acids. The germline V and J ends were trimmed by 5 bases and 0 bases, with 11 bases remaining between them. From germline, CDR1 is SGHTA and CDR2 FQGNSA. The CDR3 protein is CASSQGSASYEQYF. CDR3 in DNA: TGTGCCAGCAGCCAGGGGTCGGCCTCCTACGAGCAGTACTTC.

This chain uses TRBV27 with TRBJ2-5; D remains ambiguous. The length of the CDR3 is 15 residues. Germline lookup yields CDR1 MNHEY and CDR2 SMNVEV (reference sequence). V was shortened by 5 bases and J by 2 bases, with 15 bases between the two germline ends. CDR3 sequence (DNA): TGTGCCAGCAGTCCTGCTGTTATGGAGCAAGAGACCCAGTACTTC. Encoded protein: CASSPAVMEQETQYF.

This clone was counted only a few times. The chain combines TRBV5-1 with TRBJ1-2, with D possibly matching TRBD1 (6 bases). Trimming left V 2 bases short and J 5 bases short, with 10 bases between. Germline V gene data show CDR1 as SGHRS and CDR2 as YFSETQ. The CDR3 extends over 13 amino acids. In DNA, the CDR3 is TGCGCCAGCAGCTTTAAGGACAGTTATGGCTACACCTTC. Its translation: CASSFKDSYGYTF.

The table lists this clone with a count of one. The CDR3 sequence is CASSEYGNEQFF. In DNA form, the CDR3 reads TGTGCCAGCAGTGAGTACGGTAATGAGCAGTTCTTC. This rearrangement joins TRBV6-4 to TRBJ2-1, with D unresolved. The ends were cut back, 3 bases at V and 7 bases at J, with 7 bases in the middle. This CDR3 region has 12 residues. Germline V gene lookup returns CDR1 MRHNA and CDR2 SNTAGT.

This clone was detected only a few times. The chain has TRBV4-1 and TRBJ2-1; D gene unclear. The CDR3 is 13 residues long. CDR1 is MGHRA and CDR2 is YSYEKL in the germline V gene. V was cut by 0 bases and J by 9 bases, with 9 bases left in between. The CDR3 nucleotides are TGCGCCAGCAGCCAAGATCCCACGGGTGAGCAGTTCTTC. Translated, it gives CASSQDPTGEQFF.

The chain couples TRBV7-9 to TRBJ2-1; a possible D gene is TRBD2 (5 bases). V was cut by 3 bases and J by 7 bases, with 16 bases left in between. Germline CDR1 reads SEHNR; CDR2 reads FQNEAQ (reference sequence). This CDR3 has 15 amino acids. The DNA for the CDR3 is TGTGCCAGCAGCTTGCTGGACTTCCCGGGTAATGAGCAGTTCTTC. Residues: CASSLLDFPGNEQFF.

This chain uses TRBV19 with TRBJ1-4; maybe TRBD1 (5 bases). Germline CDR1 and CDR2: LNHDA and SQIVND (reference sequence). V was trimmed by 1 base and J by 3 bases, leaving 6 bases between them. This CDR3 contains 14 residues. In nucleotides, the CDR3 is TGTGCCAGTAGTATAGCGGGGGCTAATGAAAAACTGTTTTTT. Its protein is CASSIAGANEKLFF.

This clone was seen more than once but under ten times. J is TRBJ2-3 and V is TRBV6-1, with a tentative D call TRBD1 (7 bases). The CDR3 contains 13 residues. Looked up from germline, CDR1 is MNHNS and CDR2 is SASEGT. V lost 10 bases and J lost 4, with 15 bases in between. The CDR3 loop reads CATDDREADTQYF. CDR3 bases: TGTGCCACCGACGACAGGGAGGCAGATACGCAGTATTTT.

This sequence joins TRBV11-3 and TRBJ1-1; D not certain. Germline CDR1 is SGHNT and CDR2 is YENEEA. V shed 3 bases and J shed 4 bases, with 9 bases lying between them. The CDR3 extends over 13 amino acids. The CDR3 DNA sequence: TGTGCCAGCAGCTTGGAGAGCAGCACTGAAGCTTTCTTT. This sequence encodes CASSLESSTEAFF.

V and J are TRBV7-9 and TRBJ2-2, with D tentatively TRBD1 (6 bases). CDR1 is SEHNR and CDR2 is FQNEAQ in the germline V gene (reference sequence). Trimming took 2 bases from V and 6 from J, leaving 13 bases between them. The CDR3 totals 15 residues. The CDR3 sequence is CASSLKAGVSGELFF. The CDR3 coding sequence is TGTGCCAGCAGCTTAAAGGCAGGGGTCTCCGGGGAGCTGTTTTTT.

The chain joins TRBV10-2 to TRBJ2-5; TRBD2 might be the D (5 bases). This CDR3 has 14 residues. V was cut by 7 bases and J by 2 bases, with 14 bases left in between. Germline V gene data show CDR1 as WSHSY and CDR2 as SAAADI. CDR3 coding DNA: TGCGCCAGCACTCTATCGGGGATTCAAGAGACCCAGTACTTC. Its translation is CASTLSGIQETQYF.

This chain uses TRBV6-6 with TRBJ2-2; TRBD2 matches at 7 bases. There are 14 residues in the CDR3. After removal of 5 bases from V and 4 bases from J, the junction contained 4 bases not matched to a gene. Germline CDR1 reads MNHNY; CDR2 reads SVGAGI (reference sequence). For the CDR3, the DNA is TGTGCCAGCAGTGGCGGGAGATTCACCGGGGAGCTGTTTTTT. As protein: CASSGGRFTGELFF.